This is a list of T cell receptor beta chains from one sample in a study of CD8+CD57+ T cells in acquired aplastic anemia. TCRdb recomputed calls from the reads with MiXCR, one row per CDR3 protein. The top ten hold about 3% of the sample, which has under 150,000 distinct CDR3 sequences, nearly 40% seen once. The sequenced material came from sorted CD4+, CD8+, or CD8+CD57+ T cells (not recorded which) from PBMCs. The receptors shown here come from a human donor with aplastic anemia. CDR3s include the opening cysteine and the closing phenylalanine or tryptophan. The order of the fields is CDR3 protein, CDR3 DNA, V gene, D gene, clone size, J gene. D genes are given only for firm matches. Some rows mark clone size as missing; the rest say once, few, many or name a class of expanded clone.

CDR3aa: CATSDSGTGALNQPQHF
CDR3nt: TGTGCCACCAGTGATTCCGGGACAGGGGCTCTCAATCAGCCCCAGCATTTT
v_gene: TRBV24-1
d_gene: TRBD1
abundance: many
j_gene: TRBJ1-5

CDR3aa: CASSLWGEKLFF
CDR3nt: TGTGCCAGCAGTCTTTGGGGAGAAAAACTGTTTTTT
v_gene: TRBV25-1
d_gene: -
abundance: -
j_gene: TRBJ1-4

CDR3aa: CSAPTSGGPHSTDTQYF
CDR3nt: TGCAGTGCTCCGACTAGCGGGGGGCCCCATAGCACAGATACGCAGTATTTT
v_gene: TRBV20-1
d_gene: TRBD2
abundance: many
j_gene: TRBJ2-3

CDR3aa: CATSRDAAGNNQPQHF
CDR3nt: TGTGCCACCAGCAGAGATGCTGCAGGGAATAATCAGCCCCAGCATTTT
v_gene: TRBV15
d_gene: -
abundance: -
j_gene: TRBJ1-5

CDR3aa: CSARQGLGYTF
CDR3nt: TGCAGTGCTCGACAGGGGCTTGGCTACACCTTC
v_gene: TRBV20-1
d_gene: TRBD1
abundance: many
j_gene: TRBJ1-2

CDR3aa: CASSPVGQGGNEKLFF
CDR3nt: TGTGCCAGCTCACCCGTTGGACAGGGTGGTAATGAAAAACTGTTTTTT
v_gene: TRBV18
d_gene: TRBD1
abundance: -
j_gene: TRBJ1-4

CDR3aa: CASSPQSPEQYF
CDR3nt: TGTGCCAGCAGCCCCCAGAGCCCCGAGCAGTACTTC
v_gene: TRBV9
d_gene: -
abundance: many
j_gene: TRBJ2-7

CDR3aa: CASRQGWGAGELFF
CDR3nt: TGTGCCAGTAGGCAGGGTTGGGGTGCCGGGGAGCTGTTTTTT
v_gene: TRBV19
d_gene: -
abundance: many
j_gene: TRBJ2-2

CDR3aa: CASSSVDGYTGELFF
CDR3nt: TGCGCCAGCAGCTCGGTGGACGGGTACACCGGGGAGCTGTTTTTT
v_gene: TRBV5-1
d_gene: -
abundance: -
j_gene: TRBJ2-2

CDR3aa: CASSAGDLTDTQYF
CDR3nt: TGTGCCAGCAGCGCGGGGGACCTCACAGATACGCAGTATTTT
v_gene: TRBV7-2
d_gene: TRBD2
abundance: -
j_gene: TRBJ2-3

CDR3aa: CASSRGGITEAFF
CDR3nt: TGTGCCAGTTCTAGGGGGGGGATCACTGAAGCTTTCTTT
v_gene: TRBV6-5
d_gene: -
abundance: -
j_gene: TRBJ1-1

CDR3aa: CASSMGPSYEQYF
CDR3nt: TGTGCCAGTAGTATGGGACCGTCCTACGAGCAGTACTTC
v_gene: TRBV19
d_gene: -
abundance: -
j_gene: TRBJ2-7

CDR3aa: CASSPNADEAFF
CDR3nt: TGTGCCAGCAGCCCAAATGCAGATGAAGCTTTCTTT
v_gene: TRBV7-9
d_gene: -
abundance: many
j_gene: TRBJ1-1

CDR3aa: CASSPGTGWANVLTF
CDR3nt: TGTGCCAGTAGTCCCGGGACAGGGTGGGCCAACGTCCTGACTTTC
v_gene: TRBV19
d_gene: TRBD1
abundance: many
j_gene: TRBJ2-6

CDR3aa: CASSAGTSNYGYTF
CDR3nt: TGTGCCAGCAGCGCTGGGACGTCTAACTATGGCTACACCTTC
v_gene: TRBV7-9
d_gene: -
abundance: many
j_gene: TRBJ1-2

CDR3aa: CASSFSGAGQPQHF
CDR3nt: TGTGCCAGCAGCTTCTCAGGGGCGGGTCAGCCCCAGCATTTT
v_gene: TRBV5-5
d_gene: -
abundance: many
j_gene: TRBJ1-5

CDR3aa: CATSERTGAPNQPQHF
CDR3nt: TGTGCCACCAGTGAGAGGACAGGGGCCCCTAATCAGCCCCAGCATTTT
v_gene: TRBV24-1
d_gene: TRBD1
abundance: -
j_gene: TRBJ1-5

CDR3aa: CASSLEAGGGSDTQYF
CDR3nt: TGCGCCAGCAGCTTGGAGGCTGGCGGGGGGTCAGATACGCAGTATTTT
v_gene: TRBV5-1
d_gene: TRBD2
abundance: -
j_gene: TRBJ2-3

CDR3aa: CASRGYTDTQYF
CDR3nt: TGTGCCAGCCGGGGTTACACAGATACGCAGTATTTT
v_gene: TRBV6-1
d_gene: -
abundance: few
j_gene: TRBJ2-3

CDR3aa: CASSFGTEAFF
CDR3nt: TGTGCCAGCAGCTTTGGCACTGAAGCTTTCTTT
v_gene: TRBV7-2
d_gene: -
abundance: many
j_gene: TRBJ1-1

CDR3aa: CASSLSVPTDTQYF
CDR3nt: TGTGCCAGCAGCTTATCGGTCCCGACAGATACGCAGTATTTT
v_gene: TRBV7-9
d_gene: -
abundance: many
j_gene: TRBJ2-3

CDR3aa: CASRTTGTALYEQYF
CDR3nt: TGTGCCAGCAGGACCACCGGGACAGCACTGTACGAGCAGTACTTC
v_gene: TRBV28
d_gene: TRBD1
abundance: many
j_gene: TRBJ2-7

CDR3aa: CASSSSGSWDEQYF
CDR3nt: TGTGCCAGCTCTTCTAGCGGGAGTTGGGACGAGCAGTACTTC
v_gene: TRBV19
d_gene: TRBD2
abundance: -
j_gene: TRBJ2-7

CDR3aa: CASSQVHGRYGYTF
CDR3nt: TGTGCCAGCAGCCAAGTTCACGGACGATATGGCTACACCTTC
v_gene: TRBV14
d_gene: -
abundance: -
j_gene: TRBJ1-2

CDR3aa: CASRPGRDNEQFF
CDR3nt: TGTGCCAGCAGGCCCGGACGAGACAATGAGCAGTTCTTC
v_gene: TRBV12-3/TRBV12-4
d_gene: -
abundance: many
j_gene: TRBJ2-1

CDR3aa: CASSPRQGLISPLHF
CDR3nt: TGTGCCAGCAGCCCGCGACAGGGGTTAATTTCACCCCTCCACTTT
v_gene: TRBV9
d_gene: TRBD1
abundance: -
j_gene: TRBJ1-6

CDR3aa: CASSIQGRTGALF
CDR3nt: TGTGCCAGTAGTATCCAGGGGCGTACTGGAGCTCTCTTT
v_gene: TRBV19
d_gene: -
abundance: -
j_gene: TRBJ1-1

CDR3aa: CASSLGLSRGTEAFF
CDR3nt: TGTGCCAGCAGCTTAGGATTAAGCCGCGGCACTGAAGCTTTCTTT
v_gene: TRBV7-8
d_gene: -
abundance: many
j_gene: TRBJ1-1

CDR3aa: CASSPRTGARSSYNSPLHF
CDR3nt: TGTGCCAGCTCACCCAGGACAGGGGCTAGAAGCTCCTATAATTCACCCCTCCACTTT
v_gene: TRBV18
d_gene: TRBD1
abundance: few
j_gene: TRBJ1-6

CDR3aa: CSARSGGAGEKLFF
CDR3nt: TGCAGTGCTAGGAGCGGGGGGGCCGGCGAAAAACTGTTTTTT
v_gene: TRBV20-1
d_gene: -
abundance: -
j_gene: TRBJ1-4

CDR3aa: CATSDSTPRRDNQPQHF
CDR3nt: TGTGCCACCAGTGATTCGACACCCCGGCGGGACAATCAGCCCCAGCATTTT
v_gene: TRBV24-1
d_gene: -
abundance: many
j_gene: TRBJ1-5